This T cell receptor (beta chain) was identified in a study of OX40 agonist ivuxolimab in advanced cancers. Study overall: Patients in the trial were receiving intravenous ivuxolimab every 2 weeks, at doses of 0.01 to 10 mg/kg. Patients with hepatocellular carcinoma, melanoma, renal cell or head and neck cancer made up the dose-escalation patients. Broader study findings: The authors did not determine the antigen specificity of the expanded peripheral T cells. On average, CD8+ T cells showed a greater number of expanded clones than CD4+.

This CDR3 has 14 amino acids. Germline V lookup: CDR1 LGHNA, CDR2 YSLEER. Unmatched junction bases numbered 3, after V lost 0 bases and J lost 5 bases. For this clone: Its antigen is not identified.

The assay was immunoSEQ multiplex PCR, and TCRdb's table has in-frame clones only and misses some. Here the sample spans roughly 100,000 clones, 90% being singletons. Here the sequenced sample was CD4+ or CD8+ T cells sorted from blood, taken in a trial of the OX40 agonist ivuxolimab. The receptor was derived from an adult with an advanced solid tumor such as melanoma, head and neck, liver or kidney cancer. The gene calls are TRBV4-3 and TRBJ1-2; 7 nucleotides match TRBD1. The CDR3 loop reads CASSQDRGPYGYTF. The CDR3 nucleotides read TGCGCCAGCAGCCAAGATAGGGGGCCATATGGCTACACCTTC.